Listed below are T cell receptor beta chains from one sample, sequenced in a study of somatic reversion in DOCK8 deficiency. MiXCR, run by TCRdb on the multiplex PCR reads, gives a single entry per CDR3 protein. The sample has around 2,600 distinct CDR3 sequences; more than 25% are singletons. The specimen sequenced was peripheral blood. These receptors all come from a human donor in good health. The CDR3 runs from the conserved cysteine through the conserved F or W. The order of the fields is clone size, J gene, V gene, D gene, CDR3 protein, CDR3 DNA. D genes are given only for firm matches. Size values are once, few and many counts, or a class for expanded clones, and some rows have none.

few | TRBJ1-2 | TRBV4-1 | . | CASSQRQPYGYTF | TGCGCCAGCAGCCAGAGACAGCCTTATGGCTACACCTTC
. | TRBJ2-2 | TRBV7-2 | TRBD2 | CASSTRTSGKHTGELFF | TGTGCCAGCAGCACCCGGACTAGCGGGAAACACACCGGGGAGCTGTTTTTT
medium-sized | TRBJ2-7 | TRBV6-6 | TRBD2 | CASSYGASGTYEQYF | TGTGCCAGCAGTTACGGAGCTAGCGGGACCTACGAGCAGTACTTC
. | TRBJ1-1 | TRBV2 | TRBD1 | CASSYRGTEAFF | TGTGCCAGCAGTTACAGGGGAACTGAAGCTTTCTTT
. | TRBJ2-1 | TRBV7-7 | . | CASSQGVASNYNEQFF | TGTGCTAGCAGCCAGGGAGTAGCGAGCAATTACAATGAGCAGTTCTTC
once | TRBJ2-2 | TRBV13 | TRBD2 | CASSWEGTGELFF | TGTGCCAGCAGTTGGGAGGGAACCGGGGAGCTGTTTTTT
. | TRBJ2-7 | TRBV7-9 | TRBD1 | CASSRGTGGFEQYF | TGTGCCAGCAGCCGGGGGACAGGGGGATTCGAGCAGTACTTC
large | TRBJ1-1 | TRBV19 | . | CASRGENTEAFF | TGTGCCAGTAGGGGGGAGAACACTGAAGCTTTCTTT
. | TRBJ1-2 | TRBV12-3/TRBV12-4 | TRBD1 | CASSPSDRGYGYGYTF | TGTGCCAGCAGTCCTTCGGACAGGGGGTACGGCTATGGCTACACCTTC
medium-sized | TRBJ1-1 | TRBV28 | . | CATKREAEAFF | TGTGCCACCAAGAGGGAAGCTGAAGCTTTCTTT
. | TRBJ1-3 | TRBV2 | TRBD1 | CASRGRGRGGNTIYF | TGTGCCAGCAGAGGCAGGGGGCGCGGTGGAAACACCATATATTTC
few | TRBJ1-3 | TRBV27 | . | CASSFGIGGPGNTIYF | TGTGCCAGCAGTTTCGGGATTGGGGGACCTGGAAACACCATATATTTT
large | TRBJ1-2 | TRBV5-6 | . | CASSSGSRLNTNYGYTF | TGTGCCAGCAGCTCCGGGTCCAGGCTAAACACTAACTATGGCTACACCTTC
. | TRBJ2-7 | TRBV20-1 | . | CSARDEVGTQRF | TGCAGTGCTAGAGACGAGGTAGGGACCCAACGCTTC
few | TRBJ2-7 | TRBV7-2 | TRBD1 | CASSRNRDRIYEQYF | TGTGCCAGCAGTCGAAACCGGGACAGGATCTACGAGCAGTACTTC
medium-sized | TRBJ2-7 | TRBV12-3/TRBV12-4 | TRBD1 | CASSSGQGAREQYF | TGTGCCAGCAGTTCTGGACAGGGGGCCCGGGAGCAGTACTTC
medium-sized | TRBJ1-5 | TRBV3-2 | . | CASSQEGTANQPQHF | TGTGCCAGCAGCCAAGAAGGGACAGCAAATCAGCCCCAGCATTTT
medium-sized | TRBJ2-7 | TRBV19 | . | CASSPLGASYEQYF | TGTGCCAGTAGCCCCCTGGGAGCCTCCTACGAGCAGTACTTC
. | TRBJ1-1 | TRBV4-1 | . | CASRGMRTEAFF | TGCGCCAGCAGGGGCATGAGGACTGAAGCTTTCTTT
. | TRBJ1-1 | TRBV15 | TRBD1 | CATSRFQQGVDTEAFF | TGTGCCACCAGCAGATTCCAACAGGGGGTGGACACTGAAGCTTTCTTT
large | TRBJ1-1 | TRBV7-8 | . | CASSLEVVNTEAFF | TGTGCCAGCAGCTTAGAGGTAGTGAACACTGAAGCTTTCTTT
. | TRBJ2-7 | TRBV4-2 | . | CASSQEGASGLYEQYF | TGTGCCAGCAGCCAAGAGGGGGCTAGCGGACTCTACGAGCAGTACTTC
few | TRBJ2-7 | TRBV12-3/TRBV12-4 | . | CASSPGRVLEQYF | TGTGCCAGCAGTCCCGGTAGGGTACTCGAGCAGTACTTC
medium-sized | TRBJ1-3 | TRBV12-3/TRBV12-4 | . | CASSSRGGSSGNTIYF | TGTGCCAGCAGTTCGCGAGGCGGAAGCTCTGGAAACACCATATATTTT
medium-sized | TRBJ1-1 | TRBV6-4 | . | CASSASEGMNTEAFF | TGTGCCAGCAGTGCATCGGAAGGAATGAACACTGAAGCTTTCTTT
. | TRBJ2-1 | TRBV10-2 | . | CASSLGYSYNEQFF | TGCGCCAGCAGCCTGGGATACTCCTACAATGAGCAGTTCTTC